These T cell receptor beta chains were read from a single sample in a study of identical twins. TCRdb re-called the 5' RACE reads through MiXCR, storing one row per CDR3 protein. This table has some 300,000 distinct CDR3 sequences, 9% to 15% appearing once. These same records also appear under a second study, on yellow fever vaccine responses in identical twins.

Material: CD8+ T cells sorted from blood. The source is a woman aged 18-29 years in good health. CDR3s include the opening cysteine and the closing phenylalanine or tryptophan. Fields, in order: V gene, J gene, D gene, clone size, CDR3 DNA, CDR3 protein. The D gene is left open where the match is weak. The size of a clone is reported for some rows only, either as once, few or many, or as a class for expanded clones.

>TRBV29-1|TRBJ2-7|-|-
TGCAGCGTTGAAGTGGGCTCCGGGACCGTTTCCTACGAGCAGTACTTC
CSVEVGSGTVSYEQYF
>TRBV5-5|TRBJ2-7|-|-
TGTGCCAGCAGCCGGACCGCTGGCGAGCAGTACTTC
CASSRTAGEQYF
>TRBV11-2|TRBJ1-1|TRBD1|-
TGTGCCAGCAGCTTACGACAGGGGATAGTGATGGCTGAAGCTTTCTTT
CASSLRQGIVMAEAFF
>TRBV2|TRBJ2-1|-|few
TGTGCCAGCACACGGGCCCCGGGGAGCTCCTACAATGAGCAGTTCTTC
CASTRAPGSSYNEQFF
>TRBV6-6|TRBJ2-1|-|many
TGTGCCAGCACCCCGGGGCTCCTCAATGAGCAGTTCTTC
CASTPGLLNEQFF
>TRBV5-1|TRBJ1-1|-|many
TGCGCCAGCAGCTCCCGGGACAAGAACACTGAAGCTTTCTTT
CASSSRDKNTEAFF
>TRBV2|TRBJ1-1|-|-
TGTGCCAGCAGTGAAGGGGTGGGGACTACGAACACTGAAGCTTTCTTT
CASSEGVGTTNTEAFF
>TRBV7-8|TRBJ2-1|TRBD2|-
TGTGCCAGCAGCTTGGGGGAGGGCCCTACCTACAATGAGCAGTTCTTC
CASSLGEGPTYNEQFF
>TRBV7-6|TRBJ2-2|-|-
TGTGCCAGCAGCTTAGCGCTAGGCCGGGAGTACACCGGGGAGCTGTTTTTT
CASSLALGREYTGELFF
>TRBV6-5|TRBJ2-7|-|-
TGTGCCAGCAGTCACGGAACTAGACCCGTCTACGAGCAGTACTTC
CASSHGTRPVYEQYF
>TRBV2|TRBJ2-2|TRBD2|-
TGTGCCAGCAGTGAGGGACTAGCGGGTGTCACCTGGGAGCTGTTTTTT
CASSEGLAGVTWELFF
>TRBV19|TRBJ2-1|-|few
TGTGCCAGTAGCCAGGGACAAGACTACTCCTACAATGAGCAGTTCTTC
CASSQGQDYSYNEQFF
>TRBV12-3/TRBV12-4|TRBJ2-3|-|many
TGTGCCAGCAGTTTTGGACGGAGCACAGATACGCAGTATTTT
CASSFGRSTDTQYF